This T cell receptor beta chain was captured in a study of blood T cell repertoires in COVID-19. Study overall: The study drew acute and convalescent COVID-19 samples from the United States, Italy and Spain. The analysed material was cDNA or gDNA that came from T cells, B-cell-depleted T cells, or PBMCs.

Trimming cost V 6 bases and J 1 base, with 14 bases left between them. From germline, CDR1 is SGHRS and CDR2 YFSETQ. The CDR3 consists of 14 residues. This clone was found once. How the authors handled the data: It was from reference gene primer amplification that nucleated cell counts were estimated. The repertoire was sequenced with immunoSEQ multiplex PCR; TCRdb's copy has only in-frame clones and lacks some. From that table come the V and J calls and clone size; the DNA was used to work out D and trimming. Of 150,000 to 200,000 clones detected, roughly 80% appear once; the ten largest clones hold roughly 20%.

The source of this sequence is a woman aged 80 or over with acute or convalescent COVID-19. Sequenced sample: peripheral blood. The chain carries TRBV5-1 and TRBJ2-7; a possible D gene is TRBD2 (6 bases). CDR3 in amino acids: CASTGPGGSYEQYF. In nucleotides, the CDR3 is TGCGCCAGCACCGGGCCCGGAGGGTCCTACGAGCAGTACTTC.